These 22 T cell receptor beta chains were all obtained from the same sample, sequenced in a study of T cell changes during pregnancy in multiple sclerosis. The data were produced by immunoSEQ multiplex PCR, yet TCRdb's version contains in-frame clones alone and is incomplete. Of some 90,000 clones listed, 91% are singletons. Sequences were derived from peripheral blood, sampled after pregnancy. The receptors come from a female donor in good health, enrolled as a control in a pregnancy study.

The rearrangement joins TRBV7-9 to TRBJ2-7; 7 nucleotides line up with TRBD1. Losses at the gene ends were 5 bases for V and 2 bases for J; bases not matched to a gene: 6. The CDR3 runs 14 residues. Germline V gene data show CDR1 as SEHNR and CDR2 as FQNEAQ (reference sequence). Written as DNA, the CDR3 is TGTGCCAGCAGCCCCCGGGACAGAGCCTACGAGCAGTACTTC. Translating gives CASSPRDRAYEQYF.

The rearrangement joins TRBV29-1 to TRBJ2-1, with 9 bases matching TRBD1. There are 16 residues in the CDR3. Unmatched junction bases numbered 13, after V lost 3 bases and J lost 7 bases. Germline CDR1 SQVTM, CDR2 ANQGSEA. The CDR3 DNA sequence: TGCAGCGTTGATGGGCTACAGGGGGCATCGGTTAATGAGCAGTTCTTC. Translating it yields CSVDGLQGASVNEQFF.

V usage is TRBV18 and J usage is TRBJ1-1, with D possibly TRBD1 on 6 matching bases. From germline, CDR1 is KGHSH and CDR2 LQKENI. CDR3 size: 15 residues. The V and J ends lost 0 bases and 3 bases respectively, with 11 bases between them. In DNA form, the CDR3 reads TGTGCCAGCTCACCACCGGGGGCTACGGACACTGAAGCTTTCTTT. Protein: CASSPPGATDTEAFF.

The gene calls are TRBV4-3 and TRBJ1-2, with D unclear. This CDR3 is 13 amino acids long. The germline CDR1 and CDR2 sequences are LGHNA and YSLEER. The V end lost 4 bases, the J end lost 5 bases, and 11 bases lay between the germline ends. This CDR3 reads CASSPNPRYGYTF. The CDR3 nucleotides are TGCGCCAGCAGCCCGAACCCGCGGTATGGCTACACCTTC.

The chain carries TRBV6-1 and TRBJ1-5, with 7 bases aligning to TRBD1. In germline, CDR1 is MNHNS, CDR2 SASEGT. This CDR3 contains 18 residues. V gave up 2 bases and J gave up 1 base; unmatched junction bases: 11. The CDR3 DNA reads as TGTGCCAGCAGTGAAAATCCTAGTTCAGGGGGAAGCAATCAGCCCCAGCATTTT. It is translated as CASSENPSSGGSNQPQHF.

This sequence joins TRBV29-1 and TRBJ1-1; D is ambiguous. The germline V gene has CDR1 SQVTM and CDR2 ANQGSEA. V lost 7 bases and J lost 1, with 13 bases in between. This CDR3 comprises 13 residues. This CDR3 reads CSAFRTENTEAFF. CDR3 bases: TGCAGCGCCTTTCGGACTGAGAACACTGAAGCTTTCTTT.

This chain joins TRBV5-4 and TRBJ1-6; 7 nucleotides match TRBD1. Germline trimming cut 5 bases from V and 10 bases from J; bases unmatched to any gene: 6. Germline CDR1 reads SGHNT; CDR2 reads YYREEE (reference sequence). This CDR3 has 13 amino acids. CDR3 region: CASRGTESSPLHF. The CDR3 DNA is TGTGCCAGCAGGGGGACAGAGTCCTCACCCCTCCACTTT.

The CDR3 here is CASSLGQITDTQYF. The CDR3 DNA is TGTGCCAGCAGCCTCGGACAGATCACAGATACGCAGTATTTT. The rearrangement links TRBV4-2 to TRBJ2-3, with a tentative D call TRBD1 (6 bases). Looked up from germline, CDR1 is LGHNA and CDR2 is YNFKEQ. The CDR3 sequence is 14 residues long. Trimming cost V 4 bases and J 2 bases, with 10 bases left between them.

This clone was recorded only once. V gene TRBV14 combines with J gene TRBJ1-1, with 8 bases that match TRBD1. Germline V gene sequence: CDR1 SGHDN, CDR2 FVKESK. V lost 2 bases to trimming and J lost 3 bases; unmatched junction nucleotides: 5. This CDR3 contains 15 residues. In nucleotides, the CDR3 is TGTGCCAGCAGCCAACGTGACAGGGGTGACACTGAAGCTTTCTTT. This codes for CASSQRDRGDTEAFF.

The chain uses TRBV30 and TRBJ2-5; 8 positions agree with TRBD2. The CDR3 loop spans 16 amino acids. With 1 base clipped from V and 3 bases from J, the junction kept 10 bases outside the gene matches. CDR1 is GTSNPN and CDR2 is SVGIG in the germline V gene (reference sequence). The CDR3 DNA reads TGTGCCTGGAGTGCCGATCCGCGGGGGGACAAAGAGACCCAGTACTTC. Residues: CAWSADPRGDKETQYF.

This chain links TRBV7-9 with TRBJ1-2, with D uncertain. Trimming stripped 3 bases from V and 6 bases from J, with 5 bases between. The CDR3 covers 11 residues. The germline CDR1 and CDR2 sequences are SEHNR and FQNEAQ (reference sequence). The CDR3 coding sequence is TGTGCCAGCAGCTTGAGAGATGGCTACACCTTC. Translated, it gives CASSLRDGYTF. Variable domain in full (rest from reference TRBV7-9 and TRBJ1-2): DTGVSQNPRHKITKRGQNVTFRCDPISEHNRLYWYRQTLGQGPEFLTYFQNEAQLEKSRLLSDRFSAERPKGSFSTLEIQRTEQGDSAMYLCASSLRDGYTFGSGTRLTVV.

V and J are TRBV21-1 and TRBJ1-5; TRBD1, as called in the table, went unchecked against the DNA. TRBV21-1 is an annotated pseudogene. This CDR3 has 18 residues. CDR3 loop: CASSRTGAGSSSNQPQHF. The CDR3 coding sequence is TGTGCCAGCAGCAGGACAGGGGCCGGTTCTTCGAGCAATCAGCCCCAGCATTTT.

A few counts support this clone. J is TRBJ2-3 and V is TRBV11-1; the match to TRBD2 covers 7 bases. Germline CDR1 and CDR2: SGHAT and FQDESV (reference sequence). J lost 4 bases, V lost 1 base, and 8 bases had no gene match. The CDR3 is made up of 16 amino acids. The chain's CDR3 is CASSLEQSGVADTQYF. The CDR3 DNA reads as TGTGCCAGCAGCTTAGAACAGAGCGGGGTCGCAGATACGCAGTATTTT. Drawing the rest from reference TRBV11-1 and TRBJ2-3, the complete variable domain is EAEVAQSPRYKITEKSQAVAFWCDPISGHATLYWYRQILGQGPELLVQFQDESVVDDSQLPKDRFSAERLKGVDSTLKIQPAELGDSAMYLCASSLEQSGVADTQYFGPGTRLTVL.

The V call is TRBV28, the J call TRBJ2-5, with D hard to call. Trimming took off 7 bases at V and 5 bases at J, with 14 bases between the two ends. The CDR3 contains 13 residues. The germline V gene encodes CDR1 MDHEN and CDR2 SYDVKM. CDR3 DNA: TGTGCCAGCAAGTTTGGGCAACCGGAGACCCAGTACTTC. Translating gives CASKFGQPETQYF.

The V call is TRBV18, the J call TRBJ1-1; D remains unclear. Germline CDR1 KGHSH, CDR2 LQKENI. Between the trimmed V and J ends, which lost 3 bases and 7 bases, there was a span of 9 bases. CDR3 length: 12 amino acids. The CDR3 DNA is TGTGCCAGCTCACCGGGTCGGGATGAAGCTTTCTTT. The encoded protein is CASSPGRDEAFF.

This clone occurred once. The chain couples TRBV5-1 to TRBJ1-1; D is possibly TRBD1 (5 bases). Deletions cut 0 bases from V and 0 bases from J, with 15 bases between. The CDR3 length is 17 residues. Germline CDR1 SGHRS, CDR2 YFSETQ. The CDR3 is CASSLVTGISMNTEAFF. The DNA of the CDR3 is TGCGCCAGCAGCTTGGTAACAGGTATTTCCATGAACACTGAAGCTTTCTTT.

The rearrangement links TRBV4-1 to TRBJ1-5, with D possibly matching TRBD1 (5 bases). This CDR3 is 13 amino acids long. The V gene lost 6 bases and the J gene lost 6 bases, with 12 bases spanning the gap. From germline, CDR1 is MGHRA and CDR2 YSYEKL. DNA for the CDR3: TGCGCCAGCAGGGAAGGGGTGGGTCAGCCCCAGCATTTT. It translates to CASREGVGQPQHF.

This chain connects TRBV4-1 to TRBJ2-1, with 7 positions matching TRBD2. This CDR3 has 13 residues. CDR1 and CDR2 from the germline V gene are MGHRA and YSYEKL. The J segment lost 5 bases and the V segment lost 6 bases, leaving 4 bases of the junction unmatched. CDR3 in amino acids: CASSTGLNNEQFF. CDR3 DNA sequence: TGCGCCAGCAGTACGGGACTAAACAATGAGCAGTTCTTC.

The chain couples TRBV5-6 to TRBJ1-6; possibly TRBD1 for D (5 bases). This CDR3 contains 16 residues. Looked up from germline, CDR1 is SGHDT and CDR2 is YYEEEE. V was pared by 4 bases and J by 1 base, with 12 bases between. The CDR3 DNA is TGTGCCAGCAGCCCGAGGACAAAATCCTATAATTCACCCCTCCACTTT. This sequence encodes CASSPRTKSYNSPLHF.

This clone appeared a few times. This CDR3 reads CAWTRTGESPLHF. CDR3 sequence (DNA): TGTGCCTGGACCCGGACAGGGGAATCACCCCTCCACTTT. The chain combines TRBV30 with TRBJ1-6; 9 bases are a match to TRBD1. V was pared by 4 bases and J by 10 bases, with 5 bases of the junction left unmatched. The CDR3 contains 13 residues. Germline loops: CDR1 GTSNPN, CDR2 SVGIG (reference sequence). The full variable domain, completed using reference TRBV30 and TRBJ1-6, is SQTIHQWPATLVQPVGSPLSLECTVEGTSNPNLYWYRQAAGRGLQLLFYSVGIGQISSEVPQNLSASRPQDRQFILSSKKLLLSDSGFYLCAWTRTGESPLHFGNGTRLTVT.

CDR3 amino acids: CASSHRGQGYGYTF. The CDR3 nucleotides read TGTGCCAGCAGTCACAGGGGGCAGGGCTATGGCTACACCTTC. This chain joins TRBV28 and TRBJ1-2, with 9 bases identical to TRBD1. J lost 4 bases, V lost 5 bases, and 5 bases had no gene match. The CDR3 is 14 amino acids. Germline loops: CDR1 MDHEN, CDR2 SYDVKM.

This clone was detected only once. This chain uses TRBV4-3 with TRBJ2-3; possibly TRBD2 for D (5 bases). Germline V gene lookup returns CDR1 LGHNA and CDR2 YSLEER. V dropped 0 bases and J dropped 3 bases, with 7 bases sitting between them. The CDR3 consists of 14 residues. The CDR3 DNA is TGCGCCAGCAGCCAAGAGCTAGCTACAGATACGCAGTATTTT. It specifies CASSQELATDTQYF.